The entry below describes one TCR beta chain. Its matching antigen is unknown. Per the authors' pipeline: It was from CDR3 differences across clinicopathological groups that a distant-metastasis classifier for papillary thyroid cancer was built. MiXCR reprocessed the PCR reads for TCRdb. What appears here as the V and J calls and clone size reflects TCRdb's work, not the paper's. The sample shows roughly 98,000 clones, under 15% of them seen only once. The data belong to a study of metastatic and nonmetastatic thyroid tumors. Study background: Blood and tumor or nodule tissue repertoires from malignant and benign thyroid patients were compared. Study-wide results and limits: Malignant tumors reportedly showed significantly higher TCR beta diversity than benign nodules in both blood and tumor.

The germline CDR1 and CDR2 sequences are MNHNS and SASEGT. The CDR3 spans 13 residues. Trimming pared 7 bases from V and 8 bases from J, leaving 15 bases between. Thyroid surgery was performed in patients who had received no treatment beforehand. The chain employs TRBV6-1 and TRBJ2-1; TRBD2 is a possible D gene (7 bases). The receptor was derived from a female donor with papillary thyroid cancer or a benign thyroid nodule (not recorded which). Some clones in this sample may be carry-over from other donors' samples. Sequencing was done on a sample of blood. This CDR3 is CASKRDIGDEQFF. In DNA form, the CDR3 reads TGTGCCAGCAAGCGGGACATAGGGGATGAGCAGTTCTTC.